This T cell receptor (beta chain) was observed in a study of T cell repertoires in cytomegalovirus infection. In the study overall: Both recently identified HLA-C-restricted and well-studied HLA-B-restricted CMV epitopes were used in the study. Overall study findings and caveats: Of the TCR beta families, the public ones yielded a cumulative frequency that identified carriers of CMV plus the relevant HLA.

In TCRdb, the reads were re-called with MiXCR into one record per CDR3 protein. The sample shows roughly 570,000 distinct CDR3 sequences, over 35% of them seen only once. Points on this clonotype: The antigen is undetermined.

This clonotype was obtained from a human donor in good health (CMV status not recorded). Some clones in this sample may be carry-over from other donors' samples. The sequences come from cultured PBMCs, collected from culture after CMV antigen stimulation.

CDR3: CASSEGAASYNEQFF. The CDR3 DNA follows: TGTGCCAGCAGTGAAGGAGCGGCTTCCTACAATGAGCAGTTCTTC. The V gene is TRBV6-1, the J gene TRBJ2-1; TRBD2 might be the D (5 bases). The CDR3 sequence is 15 residues long. V lost 1 base to trimming and J lost 1 base, with 8 bases between them. Germline CDR1 and CDR2: MNHNS and SASEGT.